The rows below give T cell receptor beta chains drawn from one sample of a study of T-cell memory formation after mild COVID-19. Each CDR3 protein is one row after TCRdb ran MiXCR on the 5' RACE reads. This sample has 190,000 or so distinct CDR3 sequences; over 20% occur once, and the top ten carry approximately 22%. Source material: PBMCs or a T cell subset sorted from them (not recorded which). These receptors all come from an adult woman who had mild COVID-19 (a few samples of this study predate the infection). Cell type and time point are not known. CDR3s include the opening cysteine and the closing phenylalanine or tryptophan. The D gene is left open where the match is weak. Not every row has a clone size; where given, it reads once, few, many or a size class.

V	length	size	D	J	DNA	CDR3
TRBV29-1	14	few	TRBD1	TRBJ2-2	TGCAGCGTCGGGGAGCAGGGGGCGACCGGGGAGCTGTTTTTT	CSVGEQGATGELFF
TRBV11-2	16	-	TRBD2	TRBJ2-7	TGTGCCAGCAGCTTCGGGGTAGCGGGACCCTACTACGAGCAGTACTTC	CASSFGVAGPYYEQYF
TRBV20-1	14	-	-	TRBJ1-2	TGCAGTGCTAGAGATCAGGGTCTCAGCTATGGCTACACCTTC	CSARDQGLSYGYTF
TRBV5-6	16	-	-	TRBJ2-3	TGTGCCAGCAGCTTGCTGTGGGCCGACCTCACAGATACGCAGTATTTT	CASSLLWADLTDTQYF
TRBV5-5	15	once	TRBD2	TRBJ2-7	TGTGCCAGCAGGCATCAACTAGCGGGACTTTACGAGCAGTACTTC	CASRHQLAGLYEQYF
TRBV5-1	14	-	TRBD1	TRBJ2-7	TGCGCCAGCAGCTTCGCGACAGGGGGCAACGAGCAGTACTTC	CASSFATGGNEQYF
TRBV12-3/TRBV12-4	13	many	-	TRBJ2-2	TGTGCCAGCAGTTGGCGGGCCGACGGGGAGCTGTTTTTT	CASSWRADGELFF
TRBV5-1	17	-	TRBD2	TRBJ2-1	TGCGCCAGCAGCCGGGGACTAGCGGGGGGATCCTACAATGAGCAGTTCTTC	CASSRGLAGGSYNEQFF
TRBV4-2	18	few	-	TRBJ1-1	TGTGCCAGCAGCCAAGATCGTGGGGCTACCGGAATGAACACTGAAGCTTTCTTT	CASSQDRGATGMNTEAFF
TRBV7-9	14	few	TRBD2	TRBJ2-7	TGTGCCAGCAGCCCACCGGTTCTAGCGGGCGAGCAGTACTTC	CASSPPVLAGEQYF
TRBV5-6	12	-	-	TRBJ2-1	TGTGCCAGCAGCTCCTATGACACTGAGCAGTTCTTC	CASSSYDTEQFF
TRBV6-2/TRBV6-3	20	-	TRBD2	TRBJ2-1	TGTGCCAGCAGTTTAACTAGCGGGACAAGAACAAAGCTCTCCTACAATGAGCAGTTCTTC	CASSLTSGTRTKLSYNEQFF
TRBV20-1	17	few	TRBD1	TRBJ2-2	TGCAGTGCTAGAGAGGGAGGACAGGGGGTGAACACCGGGGAGCTGTTTTTT	CSAREGGQGVNTGELFF
TRBV4-1	13	once	-	TRBJ2-1	TGCGCCAGCAGCCAAGTCTTATCGCATGAGCAGTTCTTC	CASSQVLSHEQFF
TRBV6-1	13	few	-	TRBJ2-7	TGTGCCAGCAGTGAAGGGGAAGCCTACGAGCAGTACTTC	CASSEGEAYEQYF
TRBV4-3	14	few	-	TRBJ2-7	TGCGCCAGCAGCCTCTTTGGTGGGGCCTACGAGCAGTACTTC	CASSLFGGAYEQYF
TRBV2	15	-	-	TRBJ2-3	TGTGCCAGCAGTGAGTTGGGCGGGGTCAGGGATACGCAGTATTTT	CASSELGGVRDTQYF
TRBV20-1	14	-	TRBD1	TRBJ1-1	TGCAGTGCTGAGGGACAGGGGGCCGACACTGAAGCTTTCTTT	CSAEGQGADTEAFF
TRBV19	15	-	-	TRBJ2-3	TGTGCCAGTAGTATTAGGGGGAGTGAAACAGATACGCAGTATTTT	CASSIRGSETDTQYF
TRBV24-1	13	-	-	TRBJ2-3	TGTGCCACCAGTGAGGGGCAGGGCGATACGCAGTATTTT	CATSEGQGDTQYF
TRBV24-1	14	-	-	TRBJ1-5	TGTGCCACCAGTGATTTGGATAGCAATCAGCCCCAGCATTTT	CATSDLDSNQPQHF
TRBV27	15	few	-	TRBJ1-5	TGTGCCAGCAGTCCCGGGGCAGGGTGGGGTCAGCCCCAGCATTTT	CASSPGAGWGQPQHF
TRBV29-1	12	few	-	TRBJ2-7	TGCAGCGTTGAAGAAGGCGGCCTCGAGCAGTACTTC	CSVEEGGLEQYF
TRBV7-9	14	-	-	TRBJ2-1	TGTGCCAGCAGCTCCGGGACCCACTACAATGAGCAGTTCTTC	CASSSGTHYNEQFF
TRBV9	15	-	-	TRBJ2-7	TGTGCCAGCAGCGTTGGTTTGACAACCTCTTACGAGCAGTACTTC	CASSVGLTTSYEQYF
TRBV6-5	16	-	TRBD1	TRBJ2-1	TGTGCCAGCAGTTCTCTAACCGGGACAGCCTACAATGAGCAGTTCTTC	CASSSLTGTAYNEQFF
TRBV6-2/TRBV6-3	15	few	TRBD2	TRBJ2-7	TGTGCCAGCAGTTACGGGCTAGCGGGAGGCTACGAGCAGTACTTC	CASSYGLAGGYEQYF
TRBV5-1	14	few	TRBD1	TRBJ2-7	TGCGCCAGCAGCTCCTCGGACAGGCCCTACGAGCAGTACTTC	CASSSSDRPYEQYF
TRBV5-1	11	-	-	TRBJ2-1	TGCGCCAGTATGACAGGAGGATTGCAGTTCTTC	CASMTGGLQFF
TRBV12-3/TRBV12-4	15	-	-	TRBJ1-4	TGTGCCAGCAGTTTCGGCAGCGCAACTAATGAAAACCTGTTTTTT	CASSFGSATNENLFF
TRBV29-1	12	few	-	TRBJ2-1	TGCAGCAGCCGGGACGCGTACAATGAGCAGTTCTTC	CSSRDAYNEQFF
TRBV6-2/TRBV6-3	12	once	-	TRBJ2-7	TGTGCCAGCAGTGACAGAGACTACGAGCAGTACTTC	CASSDRDYEQYF
TRBV20-1	14	-	-	TRBJ1-1	TGCAGTGCTAGGCCCGGGGTCCGGAACACTGAAGCTTTCTTT	CSARPGVRNTEAFF
TRBV9	15	-	-	TRBJ1-1	TGTGCCAGCAGCTCCAGTGGTGGGCCAGGGGCTGAAGCTTTCTTT	CASSSSGGPGAEAFF
TRBV20-1	8	-	-	TRBJ2-1	TGCAGTGCTAGCCAGAGGTTCTTC	CSASQRFF